The TCR beta chain under discussion was sequenced for a study of cytomegalovirus exposure and HLA in healthy donors. Primers included in the PCR were 60 Vbeta and 13 Jbeta primers. Here immunoSEQ multiplex PCR was the method, and the copy in TCRdb shows in-frame clones only, minus some. Here the sample spans over 50,000 clones, 75% to 80% being singletons. Germline V gene sequence: CDR1 MNHEY, CDR2 SMNVEV (reference sequence). V was pared by 8 bases and J by 4 bases, with 11 bases between. The CDR3 is 12 amino acids. Overall study results and limits: For TCR beta chains, V- and J-gene trimming was later linked to a missense DCLRE1C variant.

Comment on this clone: As yet, its antigen is unknown.

The gene calls are TRBV27 and TRBJ1-2; no clear D gene. The clonotype comes from a female donor in good health and CMV-seronegative. The specimen sequenced was PBMCs. The CDR3 region is CASGPGGYGYTF. DNA of the CDR3: TGTGCCAGCGGTCCGGGAGGCTATGGCTACACCTTC.